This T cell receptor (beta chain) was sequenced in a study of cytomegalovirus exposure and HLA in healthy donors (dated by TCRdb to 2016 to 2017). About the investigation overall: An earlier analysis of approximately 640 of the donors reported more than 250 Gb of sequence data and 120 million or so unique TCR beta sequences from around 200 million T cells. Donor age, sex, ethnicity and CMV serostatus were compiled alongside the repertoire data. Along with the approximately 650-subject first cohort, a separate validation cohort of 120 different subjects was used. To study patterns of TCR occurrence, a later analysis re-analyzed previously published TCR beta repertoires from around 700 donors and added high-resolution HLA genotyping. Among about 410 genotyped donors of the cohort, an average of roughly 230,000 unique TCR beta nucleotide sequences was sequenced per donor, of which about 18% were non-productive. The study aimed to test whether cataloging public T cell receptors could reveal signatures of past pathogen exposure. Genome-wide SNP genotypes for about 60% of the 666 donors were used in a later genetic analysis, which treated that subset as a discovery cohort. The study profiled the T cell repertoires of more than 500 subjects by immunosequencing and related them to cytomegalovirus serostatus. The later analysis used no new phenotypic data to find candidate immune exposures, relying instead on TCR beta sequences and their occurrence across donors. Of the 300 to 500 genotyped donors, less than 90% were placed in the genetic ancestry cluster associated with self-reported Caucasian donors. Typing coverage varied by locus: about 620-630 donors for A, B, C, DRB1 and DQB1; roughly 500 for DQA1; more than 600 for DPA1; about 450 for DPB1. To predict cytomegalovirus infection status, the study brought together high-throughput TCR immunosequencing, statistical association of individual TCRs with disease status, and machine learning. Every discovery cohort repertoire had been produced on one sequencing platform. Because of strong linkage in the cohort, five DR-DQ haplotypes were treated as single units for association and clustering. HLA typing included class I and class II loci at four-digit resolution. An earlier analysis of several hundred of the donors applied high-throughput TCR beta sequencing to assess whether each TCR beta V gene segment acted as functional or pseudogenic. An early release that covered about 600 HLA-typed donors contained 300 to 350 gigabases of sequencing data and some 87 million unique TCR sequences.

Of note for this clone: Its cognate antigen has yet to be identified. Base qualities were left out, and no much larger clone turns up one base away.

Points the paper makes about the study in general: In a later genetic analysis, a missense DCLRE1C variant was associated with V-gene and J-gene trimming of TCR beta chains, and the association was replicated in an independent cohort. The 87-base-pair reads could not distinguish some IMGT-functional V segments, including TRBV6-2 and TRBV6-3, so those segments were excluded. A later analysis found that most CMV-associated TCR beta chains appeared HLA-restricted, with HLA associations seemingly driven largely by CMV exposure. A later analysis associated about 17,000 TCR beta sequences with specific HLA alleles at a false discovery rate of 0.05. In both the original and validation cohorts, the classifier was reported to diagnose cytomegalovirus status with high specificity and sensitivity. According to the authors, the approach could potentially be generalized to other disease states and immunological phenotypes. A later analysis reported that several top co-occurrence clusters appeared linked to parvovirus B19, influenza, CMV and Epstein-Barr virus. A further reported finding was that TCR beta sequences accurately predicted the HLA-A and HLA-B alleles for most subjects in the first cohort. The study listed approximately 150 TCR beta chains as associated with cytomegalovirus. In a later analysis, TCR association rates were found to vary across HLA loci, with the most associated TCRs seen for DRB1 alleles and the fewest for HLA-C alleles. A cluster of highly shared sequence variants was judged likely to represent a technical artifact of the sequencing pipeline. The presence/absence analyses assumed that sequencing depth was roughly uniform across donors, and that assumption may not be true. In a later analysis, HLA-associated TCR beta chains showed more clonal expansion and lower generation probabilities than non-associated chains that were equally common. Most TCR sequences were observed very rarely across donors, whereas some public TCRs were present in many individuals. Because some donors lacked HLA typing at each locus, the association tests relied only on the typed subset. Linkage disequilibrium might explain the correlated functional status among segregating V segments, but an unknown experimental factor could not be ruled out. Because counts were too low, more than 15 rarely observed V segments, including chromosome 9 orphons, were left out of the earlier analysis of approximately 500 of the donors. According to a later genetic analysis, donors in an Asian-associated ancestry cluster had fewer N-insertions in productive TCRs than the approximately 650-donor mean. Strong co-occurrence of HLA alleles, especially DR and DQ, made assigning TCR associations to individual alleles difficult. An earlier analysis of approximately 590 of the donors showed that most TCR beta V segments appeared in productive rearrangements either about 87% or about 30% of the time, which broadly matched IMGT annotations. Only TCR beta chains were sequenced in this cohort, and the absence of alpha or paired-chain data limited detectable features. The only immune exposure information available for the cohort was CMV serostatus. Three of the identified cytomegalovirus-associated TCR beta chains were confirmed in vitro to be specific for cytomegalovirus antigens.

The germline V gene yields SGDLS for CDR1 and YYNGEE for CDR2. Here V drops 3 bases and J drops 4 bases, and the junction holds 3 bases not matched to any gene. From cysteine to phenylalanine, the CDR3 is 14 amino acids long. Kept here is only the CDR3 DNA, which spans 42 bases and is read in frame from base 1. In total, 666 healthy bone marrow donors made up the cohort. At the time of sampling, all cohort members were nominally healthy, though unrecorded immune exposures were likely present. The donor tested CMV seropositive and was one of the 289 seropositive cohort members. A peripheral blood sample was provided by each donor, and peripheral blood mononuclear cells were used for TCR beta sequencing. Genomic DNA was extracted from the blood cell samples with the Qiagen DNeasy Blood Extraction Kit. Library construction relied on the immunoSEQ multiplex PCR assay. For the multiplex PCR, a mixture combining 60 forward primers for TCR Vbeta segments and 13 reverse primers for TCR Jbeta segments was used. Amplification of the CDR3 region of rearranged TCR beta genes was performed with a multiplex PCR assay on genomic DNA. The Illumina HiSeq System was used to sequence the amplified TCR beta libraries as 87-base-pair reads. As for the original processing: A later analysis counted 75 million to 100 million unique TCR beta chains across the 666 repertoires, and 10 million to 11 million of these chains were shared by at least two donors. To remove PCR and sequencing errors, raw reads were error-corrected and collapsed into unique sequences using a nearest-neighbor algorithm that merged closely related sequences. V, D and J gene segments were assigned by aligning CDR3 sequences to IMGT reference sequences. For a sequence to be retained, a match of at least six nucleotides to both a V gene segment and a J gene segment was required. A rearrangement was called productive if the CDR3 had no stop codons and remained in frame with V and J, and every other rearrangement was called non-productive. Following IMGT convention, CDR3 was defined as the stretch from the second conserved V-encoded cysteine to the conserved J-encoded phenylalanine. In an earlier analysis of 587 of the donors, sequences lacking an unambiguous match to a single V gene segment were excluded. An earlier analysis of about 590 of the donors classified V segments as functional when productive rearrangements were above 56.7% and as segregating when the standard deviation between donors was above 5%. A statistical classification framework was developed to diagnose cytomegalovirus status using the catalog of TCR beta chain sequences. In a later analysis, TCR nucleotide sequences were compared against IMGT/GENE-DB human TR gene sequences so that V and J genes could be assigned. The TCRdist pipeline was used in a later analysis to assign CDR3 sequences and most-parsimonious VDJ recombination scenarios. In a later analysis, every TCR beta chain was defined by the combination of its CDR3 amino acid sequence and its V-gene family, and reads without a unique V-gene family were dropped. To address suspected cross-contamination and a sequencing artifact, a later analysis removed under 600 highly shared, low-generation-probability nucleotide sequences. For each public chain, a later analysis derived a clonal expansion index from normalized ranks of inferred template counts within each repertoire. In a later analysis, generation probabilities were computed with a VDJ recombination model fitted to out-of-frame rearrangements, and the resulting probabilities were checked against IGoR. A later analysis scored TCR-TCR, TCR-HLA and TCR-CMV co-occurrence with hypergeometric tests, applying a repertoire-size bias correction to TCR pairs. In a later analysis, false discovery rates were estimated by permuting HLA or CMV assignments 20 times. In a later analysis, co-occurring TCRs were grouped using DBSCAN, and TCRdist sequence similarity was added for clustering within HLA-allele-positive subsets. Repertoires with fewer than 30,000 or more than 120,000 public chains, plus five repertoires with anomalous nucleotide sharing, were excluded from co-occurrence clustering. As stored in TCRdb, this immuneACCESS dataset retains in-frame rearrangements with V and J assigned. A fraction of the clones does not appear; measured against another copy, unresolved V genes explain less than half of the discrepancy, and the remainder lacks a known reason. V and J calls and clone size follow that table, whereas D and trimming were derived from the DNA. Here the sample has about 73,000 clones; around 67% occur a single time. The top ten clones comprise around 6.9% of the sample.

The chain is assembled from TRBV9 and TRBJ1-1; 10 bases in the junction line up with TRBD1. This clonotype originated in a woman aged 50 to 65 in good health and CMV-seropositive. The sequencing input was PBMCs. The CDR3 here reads CASSARTGGTEAFF. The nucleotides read TGTGCCAGCAGCGCCCGGACAGGGGGCACTGAAGCTTTCTTT. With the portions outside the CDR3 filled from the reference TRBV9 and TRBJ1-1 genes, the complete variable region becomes DSGVTQTPKHLITATGQRVTLRCSPRSGDLSVYWYQQSLDQGLQFLIQYYNGEERAKGNILERFSAQQFPDLHSELNLSSLELGDSALYFCASSARTGGTEAFFGQGTRLTVV.